The clone carrying this TCR beta chain has just a few counts. The antigen is undetermined. The data were obtained in a study of T-cell reconstitution after alpha-beta-depleted transplantation in children. Findings and caveats of the study: Elevated TCRbeta diversity at day 60 was traced, in some patients, to surviving recipient T cells and thymic progenitors. T-cell counts and diversity at one year following transplant were attributed mainly to newly produced T cells.

The V and J ends lost 6 bases and 6 bases respectively, with 13 bases between them. The CDR3 covers 13 residues. Germline V CDR1 and CDR2: ENHRY, SYGVKD. During its preparation, the TCRbeta library received unique molecular identifiers. TCRdb itself ran the PCR reads through MiXCR, one entry per CDR3 protein. The sample includes under 50,000 distinct CDR3 sequences, around 9.2% of them seen just once. The origin of this receptor is a male patient between 2 and 15 years old who had a stem cell transplant for chronic granulomatous disease, so the T cells may come from the graft donor. The sample in question was PBMCs, mostly from graft donor cells, obtained 60 days after TCRalphabeta/CD19-depleted stem cell transplant. The gene calls are TRBV10-3 and TRBJ2-3; TRBD2 might be the D (6 bases). The CDR3 spells CAIRPDRGDTQYF. In nucleotides, the CDR3 is TGTGCCATCAGGCCGGACCGGGGGGATACGCAGTATTTT.